One sample yielded the 10 T cell receptor beta chains listed below, sequenced in a study of regulatory T cells in long-lasting Graves disease. Construction of the TCR beta libraries employed iRepertoire HTBI primers in conjunction with Arm-PCR of CDR3 regions. MiXCR was run by TCRdb on the multiplex PCR reads, yielding one entry per CDR3 protein. Of about 620,000 distinct CDR3 sequences in the sample, roughly 15% were seen once. Time point defined: newly diagnosed GD, antithyroid drugs for less than 3 months. PBMCs provided the RNA from which the TCR library was made. These sequences were also reported in another study, on T cells in Graves' hyperthyroidism and ophthalmopathy.

The sequences come from peripheral blood mononuclear cells (PBMCs), collected at new diagnosis, from a patient treated with antithyroid drugs. Receptors were obtained from a woman aged 25-40 years with Graves disease.

This clonotype was seen many times. The chain joins TRBV28 to TRBJ2-5; 8 nucleotides align to TRBD2. The CDR3 spans 18 residues. The germline gives CDR1 MDHEN, CDR2 SYDVKM. The J segment lost 4 bases and the V segment lost 6 bases, leaving 19 bases of the junction unmatched. CDR3 in amino acids: CASSRTPGGARDRETQYF. The CDR3 DNA follows: TGTGCCAGCAGCCGTACCCCCGGGGGGGCCAGGGATCGAGAGACCCAGTACTTC.

This clonotype has ten or more counts. The chain combines TRBV24-1 with TRBJ2-1; tentatively, D is TRBD2 (5 bases). Germline lookup yields CDR1 KGHDR and CDR2 SFDVKD. There are 13 residues in the CDR3. V was pared by 0 bases and J by 7 bases, with 6 bases between. Here the CDR3 DNA reads TGTGCCACCAGTGATTTGAGGGAGAATGAGCAGTTCTTC. Translation: CATSDLRENEQFF.

This clonotype was seen a few times. This chain uses TRBV15 with TRBJ2-7, with D maybe TRBD1 (5 bases). Germline V gene sequence: CDR1 LNHNV, CDR2 YYDKDF (reference sequence). Trimming shortened V by 5 bases and J by 2 bases, and 10 bases separated the two germline ends. This CDR3 has 13 amino acids. CDR3 protein: CATSRGAPYEQYF. The CDR3 coding sequence is TGTGCCACCAGCCGTGGGGCCCCCTACGAGCAGTACTTC.

There are many counts of this clonotype. The gene calls are TRBV12-3 or TRBV12-4 and TRBJ1-2, with a tentative D call TRBD1 (6 bases). The CDR3 sequence is 16 residues long. V lost 6 bases, J lost 5 bases, and 22 bases lay in between. The CDR3 loop is CASRRTLQGLGYGYTF. CDR3 sequence (DNA): TGTGCCAGCAGAAGAACCCTCCAGGGGCTAGGGTATGGCTACACCTTC.

The chain couples TRBV28 to TRBJ2-7, with D maybe TRBD1 (6 bases). The V gene's germline CDR1 is MDHEN and CDR2 SYDVKM. The length of the CDR3 is 13 residues. The CDR3 DNA reads as TGTGCCAGCAGTTTACGGACAGCCACTACTAGTACGGTC. It specifies CASSLRTATTSTV.

The rearrangement uses TRBV7-2 and TRBJ2-1; 11 nucleotides align to TRBD2. The CDR3 has 17 residues. The V and J ends lost 3 bases and 0 bases, in that order; junction bases with no gene match: 4. Germline lookup yields CDR1 SGHTA and CDR2 FQGNSA. Written as DNA, the CDR3 is TGTGCCAGCAGCTTTAGTACTAGCGGGAGCTCCTACAATGAGCAGTTCTTC. Amino acids: CASSFSTSGSSYNEQFF. The full variable domain, its missing parts supplied by reference TRBV7-2 and TRBJ2-1, is GAGVSQSPSNKVTEKGKDVELRCDPISGHTALYWYRQSLGQGLEFLIYFQGNSAPDKSGLPSDRFSAERTGGSVSTLTIQRTQQEDSAVYLCASSFSTSGSSYNEQFFGPGTRLTVL.

DNA of the CDR3: TGCGCCAGCAGCCAAGAGAGGGGGTCTGGAAACACCATATATTTT. Translating gives CASSQERGSGNTIYF. The J gene is TRBJ1-3, the V gene TRBV4-1, with D possibly being TRBD1 (6 bases). Trimming removed 0 bases at V and 1 base at J, with 7 bases between. The length of the CDR3 is 15 residues. Looked up from germline, CDR1 is MGHRA and CDR2 is YSYEKL.

This clonotype was counted ten times or more. The rearrangement links TRBV6-1 to TRBJ1-1; a weak D match, TRBD1 (5 bases). The CDR3 is 15 amino acids. V was shortened by 0 bases and J by 5 bases, with 13 bases between the two germline ends. The germline CDR1 and CDR2 sequences are MNHNS and SASEGT. The CDR3 sequence is CASSEASTGQTEAFF. The CDR3 nucleotides are TGTGCCAGCAGTGAAGCAAGTACAGGTCAGACTGAAGCTTTCTTT.

There are a few counts of this clonotype. A read error may be the cause here, since a much bigger clone is one base away. The V gene is TRBV2, the J gene TRBJ2-7; perhaps TRBD2 as D (5 bases). The CDR3 length is 17 residues. V lost 1 base to trimming and J lost 4 bases, with 20 bases between them. Looked up from germline, CDR1 is SNHLY and CDR2 is FYNNEI. This CDR3 reads CASSEVRPSPRLYEQYF. CDR3 bases: TGTGCCAGCAGTGAAGTGCGGCCTAGCCCCCGATTGTACGAGCAGTACTTC.

In this sample, this clonotype turned up a few times. The V and J genes are TRBV2 and TRBJ2-1; a possible D gene is TRBD1 (5 bases). Germline CDR1 and CDR2: SNHLY and FYNNEI. Trimming pared 7 bases from V and 2 bases from J, leaving 12 bases between. The CDR3 runs to 14 residues. The CDR3 DNA follows: TGTGCCAGCATGAATCAGGGCCCCTACAATGAGCAGTTCTTC. As protein: CASMNQGPYNEQFF. Drawing the rest from reference TRBV2 and TRBJ2-1, the complete variable domain is EPEVTQTPSHQVTQMGQEVILRCVPISNHLYFYWYRQILGQKVEFLVSFYNNEISEKSEIFDDQFSVERPDGSNFTLKIRSTKLEDSAMYFCASMNQGPYNEQFFGPGTRLTVL.